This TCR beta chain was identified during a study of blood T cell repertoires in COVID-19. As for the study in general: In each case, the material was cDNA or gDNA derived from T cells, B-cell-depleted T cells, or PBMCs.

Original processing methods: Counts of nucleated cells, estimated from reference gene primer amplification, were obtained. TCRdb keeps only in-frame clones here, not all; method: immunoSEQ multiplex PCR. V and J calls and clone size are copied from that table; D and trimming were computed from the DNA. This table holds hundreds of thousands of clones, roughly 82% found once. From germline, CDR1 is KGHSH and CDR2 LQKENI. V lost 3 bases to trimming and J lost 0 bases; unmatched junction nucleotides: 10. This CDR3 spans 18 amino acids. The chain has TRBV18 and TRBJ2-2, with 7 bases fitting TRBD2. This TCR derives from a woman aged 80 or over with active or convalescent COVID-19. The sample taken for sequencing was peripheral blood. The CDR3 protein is CASSPLLVAGSNTGELFF. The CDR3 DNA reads TGTGCCAGCTCACCTTTGTTGGTAGCGGGTTCGAACACCGGGGAGCTGTTTTTT.